This T cell receptor beta chain was found in a study of neurological immune-mediated disorders. A 10-nucleotide random UMI tagged transcripts in template-switch 5'RACE cDNA synthesis. TCRdb called the 5' RACE reads again in MiXCR, with one record for every CDR3 protein. The sample yields more than 15,000 distinct CDR3 sequences, approximately 12% seen once. The sorted-subset TCR libraries were prepared using 1 million CD4+ or CD8+ T cells as the starting material. This clonotype was recorded at least ten times. This CDR3 is 16 amino acids long. V was shortened by 4 bases and J by 4 bases, with 16 bases between the two germline ends. Per germline, CDR1 SGHTA and CDR2 FQGTGA.

This clonotype was obtained from a woman aged 50 to 60 in good health. The sample comprised CD8+ T cells from blood. The chain is built from TRBV7-3 and TRBJ2-2; D possibly corresponds to TRBD1 (6 bases). The CDR3 region is CASSSDQGLRTGELFF. For the CDR3, the DNA is TGTGCCAGCAGCTCCGATCAGGGGTTGCGCACCGGGGAGCTGTTTTTT.